This T cell receptor (beta chain) was captured in a study of liver allograft versus peripheral blood T cells. Study in general: The study compared liver allograft T cell receptor repertoires against peripheral blood repertoires of liver transplant recipients.

In this sample, this clonotype is large (0.1 to 1%). Its antigen is as yet unknown. Trimming took 9 bases from V and 5 from J, leaving 11 bases between them. Germline loops: CDR1 MDHEN, CDR2 SYDVKM. The CDR3 is made up of 13 amino acids. Study results and caveats: It was reported that the T cell receptor repertoires found inside liver allografts differed from those that were detected in peripheral blood.

One entry per CDR3 protein results from TCRdb running MiXCR on the reads. Here the sample spans some 1,200 distinct CDR3 sequences, over 12% being singletons. This sequence was found in a human patient who had a liver transplant. Some T cells may be the graft donor's. This rearrangement joins TRBV28 to TRBJ1-6; perhaps TRBD1 as D (6 bases). CDR3 in DNA: TGTGCCAGTAGACAGGATGATAATTCACCCCTCCACTTT. It yields the protein CASRQDDNSPLHF. The variable domain in full, completed from reference TRBV28 and TRBJ1-6, reads DVKVTQSSRYLVKRTGEKVFLECVQDMDHENMFWYRQDPGLGLRLIYFSYDVKMKEKGDIPEGYSVSREKKERFSLILESASTNQTSMYLCASRQDDNSPLHFGNGTRLTVT.